Following are 26 T cell receptor beta chains from one sample sequenced in a study of OX40 agonist ivuxolimab in advanced cancers. The table came from immunoSEQ multiplex PCR; TCRdb's copy has only in-frame clones and leaves some out. The sample carries 35,000 to 55,000 clones, 80% recorded once. The specimen comprised CD4+ or CD8+ T cells sorted from blood, sampled in a trial of the OX40 agonist ivuxolimab. These receptors all stem from an adult with an advanced solid tumor such as melanoma, head and neck, liver or kidney cancer.

V gene TRBV9 combines with J gene TRBJ2-1, with 9 nucleotides matching TRBD2. The CDR3 is 15 residues long. V dropped 0 bases and J dropped 8; count of bases not matched to a gene: 6. Germline V lookup: CDR1 SGDLS, CDR2 YYNGEE. This CDR3 is CASSVGPSGIDEQFF. The CDR3 DNA follows: TGTGCCAGCAGCGTAGGGCCTAGCGGGATCGATGAGCAGTTCTTC.

This clone was detected only once. The chain employs TRBV28 and TRBJ1-4, with TRBD1 matching 11 bases. The CDR3 covers 18 residues. Germline CDR1 and CDR2: MDHEN and SYDVKM. V lost 3 bases and J lost 8; bases outside the gene matches: 14. CDR3 in amino acids: CASSFSRSGQGVWEKLFF. The CDR3 bases are TGTGCCAGCAGTTTTTCCCGATCGGGACAGGGGGTCTGGGAAAAACTGTTTTTT.

V gene TRBV5-8 combines with J gene TRBJ1-1, with 8 positions matching TRBD1. This CDR3 region has 14 residues. Trimming cost V 5 bases and J 2 bases; bases outside gene matches: 5. Per the germline V gene, CDR1 is SGHTS and CDR2 is YDEGEE. The CDR3 bases are TGTGCCAGCAGTTTAGACAGGGGAAACACTGAAGCTTTCTTT. Amino acid sequence: CASSLDRGNTEAFF.

The V call is TRBV5-1, the J call TRBJ2-1; the match to TRBD2 covers 12 bases. The CDR3 loop spans 15 amino acids. V was pared by 3 bases and J by 4 bases, with 2 bases of the junction left unmatched. CDR1 is SGHRS, CDR2 YFSETQ, per germline. The DNA of the CDR3 is TGCGCCAGCAGCTCGACTAGCGGGAGTTACAATGAGCAGTTCTTC. This encodes CASSSTSGSYNEQFF.

The chain carries TRBV25-1 and TRBJ1-1; 8 nucleotides match TRBD1. Germline loops: CDR1 MGHDK, CDR2 SYGVNS. The J segment lost 4 bases and the V segment lost 2 bases, leaving 6 bases of the junction unmatched. CDR3 length equals 15 residues. In DNA, the CDR3 is TGTGCCAGCAGTGAAAGAGGAGACAGGGGCACTGAAGCTTTCTTT. It encodes CASSERGDRGTEAFF.

This clone has a handful of counts. The rearrangement links TRBV7-2 to TRBJ1-5, with TRBD1 matching over 7 bases. This CDR3 comprises 15 residues. V shed 5 bases, J shed 4 bases, and the junction held 8 bases outside the gene matches. Germline V CDR1 and CDR2: SGHTA, FQGNSA. CDR3: CASSPPGTVNQPQHF. The CDR3 coding sequence is TGTGCCAGCAGCCCACCCGGGACAGTAAATCAGCCCCAGCATTTT.

This rearrangement joins TRBV7-2 to TRBJ2-1; 11 nucleotides align to TRBD2. This CDR3 has 16 amino acids. CDR1 and CDR2 from the germline V gene are SGHTA and FQGNSA. V shed 5 bases, J shed 2 bases, and the junction held 5 bases outside the gene matches. Here the CDR3 reads CASSGPGLAAYNEQFF. The CDR3 region has the DNA TGTGCCAGCAGCGGGCCGGGACTAGCGGCCTACAATGAGCAGTTCTTC.

The chain couples TRBV6-6 to TRBJ1-5, with 8 bases fitting TRBD1. J was trimmed by 3 bases and V by 0 bases; bases with no gene match: 1. CDR3 size: 15 residues. From germline, CDR1 is MNHNY and CDR2 SVGAGI (reference sequence). The CDR3 reads CASSYSGQDNQPQHF. For the CDR3, the DNA is TGTGCCAGCAGTTACTCGGGACAGGACAATCAGCCCCAGCATTTT.

Note on this clone: In the same sample, other DNA sequences code for this CDR3. The V and J genes are TRBV27 and TRBJ1-1; D is undetermined. The CDR3 is 13 amino acids. Germline-derived CDR1 and CDR2 are MNHEY and SMNVEV (reference sequence). The ends were cut back, 6 bases at V and 0 bases at J, with 8 bases in the middle. For the CDR3, the DNA is TGTGCCAGCAGGGACGGCATGAACACTGAAGCTTTCTTT. The encoded protein is CASRDGMNTEAFF.

This clone was counted between two and nine times. The rearrangement joins TRBV4-1 to TRBJ2-2, with a weak D call TRBD2 (6 bases). The ends were cut back, 4 bases at V and 8 bases at J, with 8 bases in the middle. Germline CDR1 reads MGHRA; CDR2 reads YSYEKL. The CDR3 covers 12 residues. This CDR3 is CASSPGGGELFF. CDR3 coding DNA: TGCGCCAGCAGCCCCGGGGGTGGGGAGCTGTTTTTT.

The chain carries TRBV28 and TRBJ2-3, with 8 bases aligning to TRBD1. Trimming removed 10 bases from V and 7 bases from J; junction bases left unmatched: 4. This CDR3 comprises 11 residues. Germline CDR1 is MDHEN and CDR2 is SYDVKM. DNA of the CDR3: TGTGCCACCAGACAGGGGAATACGCAGTATTTT. This translates into CATRQGNTQYF.

This rearrangement joins TRBV30 to TRBJ2-5; D perhaps matches TRBD1 (6 bases). The ends were cut back, 2 bases at V and 5 bases at J, with 21 bases in the middle. The CDR3 has 16 amino acids. Germline V lookup: CDR1 GTSNPN, CDR2 SVGIG (reference sequence). CDR3 region: CAWSLTGKGIRETQYF. CDR3 coding DNA: TGTGCCTGGAGTTTAACAGGGAAGGGGATCAGGGAGACCCAGTACTTC.

The CDR3 region is CASSRSIGAAYNEQFF. CDR3 DNA sequence: TGTGCCAGCAGCCGCTCGATCGGGGCGGCCTACAATGAGCAGTTCTTC. This rearrangement joins TRBV14 to TRBJ2-1; D is possibly TRBD1 or TRBD2 (5 bases each). The germline V gene has CDR1 SGHDN and CDR2 FVKESK. The V and J ends lost 4 bases and 2 bases respectively, with 15 bases between them. The CDR3 totals 16 residues.

The V gene is TRBV12-5, the J gene TRBJ2-2; D remains unclear. Per the germline V gene, CDR1 is LGHNT and CDR2 is FRNRAP. Deletions cut 6 bases from V and 0 bases from J, with 8 bases between. This CDR3 is 14 amino acids long. The CDR3 protein is CASGTDTNTGELFF. CDR3 coding DNA: TGTGCTAGTGGCACTGACACGAACACCGGGGAGCTGTTTTTT. Drawing the rest from reference TRBV12-5 and TRBJ2-2, the complete variable domain is DARVTQTPRHKVTEMGQEVTMRCQPILGHNTVFWYRQTMMQGLELLAYFRNRAPLDDSGMPKDRFSAEMPDATLATLKIQPSEPRDSAVYFCASGTDTNTGELFFGEGSRLTVL.

The rearrangement links TRBV5-1 to TRBJ2-5; D not resolved. Between the trimmed V and J ends, which lost 0 bases and 2 bases, there was a span of 11 bases. This CDR3 contains 15 residues. Per germline, CDR1 SGHRS and CDR2 YFSETQ. CDR3 sequence reads: CASSLEAPTQETQYF. In DNA form, the CDR3 reads TGCGCCAGCAGCTTGGAGGCACCAACACAAGAGACCCAGTACTTC.

The rearrangement joins TRBV6-1 to TRBJ2-7; 9 nucleotides align to TRBD1. From germline, CDR1 is MNHNS and CDR2 SASEGT. Losses at the gene ends were 4 bases for V and 0 bases for J; bases not matched to a gene: 7. The CDR3 length is 16 residues. The CDR3, as DNA: TGTGCCAGCAGTGGACAGACGGGACAGGGCTCCTACGAGCAGTACTTC. Translation: CASSGQTGQGSYEQYF.

Here the CDR3 reads CAWSFRSGTKNIQYF. CDR3 bases: TGTGCCTGGAGTTTCCGATCCGGGACTAAAAACATTCAGTACTTC. The gene calls are TRBV30 and TRBJ2-4; weak D call: TRBD2 (6 bases). V was trimmed by 2 bases and J by 4 bases, leaving 15 bases between them. The CDR3 covers 15 residues. The germline V gene encodes CDR1 GTSNPN and CDR2 SVGIG (reference sequence).

The chain joins TRBV28 to TRBJ1-4, with a tentative D call TRBD1 (6 bases). The V end lost 4 bases, the J end lost 6 bases, and 6 bases lay between the germline ends. The CDR3 consists of 12 residues. Germline V CDR1 and CDR2: MDHEN, SYDVKM. DNA of the CDR3: TGTGCCAGCAGTTCAGGGGATGAAAAACTGTTTTTT. Translation: CASSSGDEKLFF.

This clone was detected a few times. The J gene is TRBJ2-7, the V gene TRBV29-1; D might be TRBD1 (6 bases). In germline, CDR1 is SQVTM, CDR2 ANQGSEA. V was trimmed by 4 bases and J by 7 bases, leaving 20 bases between them. The CDR3 covers 14 residues. The chain's CDR3 is CSVGGQTGSGEQYF. As DNA, the CDR3 is TGCAGCGTTGGGGGGCAGACAGGCTCCGGTGAGCAGTACTTC.

The rearrangement joins TRBV18 to TRBJ2-7, with TRBD2 identical over 9 bases. V shed 3 bases and J 6 bases; nucleotides not matched to a gene: 9. This CDR3 contains 15 residues. Per germline, CDR1 KGHSH and CDR2 LQKENI. This CDR3 is CASSPFSGRNPEQYF. CDR3 nucleotides: TGTGCCAGCTCACCCTTTAGCGGGAGAAACCCCGAGCAGTACTTC.

The V and J genes are TRBV7-2 and TRBJ2-7, with 7 bases matching TRBD1. With 0 bases clipped from V and 0 bases from J, the junction kept 2 bases outside the gene matches. Germline V gene lookup returns CDR1 SGHTA and CDR2 FQGNSA. CDR3 length equals 15 residues. The CDR3 DNA is TGTGCCAGCAGCTTAGCGACAGGGCCCTCCTACGAGCAGTACTTC. Protein product: CASSLATGPSYEQYF.

The gene calls are TRBV5-1 and TRBJ1-2; 7 nucleotides line up with TRBD1. The germline gives CDR1 SGHRS, CDR2 YFSETQ. CDR3 size: 12 residues. J was trimmed by 6 bases and V by 9 bases; bases with no gene match: 8. The CDR3 DNA sequence: TGCGCCACTCGGGGGACAGAAGATGGCTACACCTTC. It encodes CATRGTEDGYTF.

The chain couples TRBV18 to TRBJ2-3; tentative D call: TRBD1 (5 bases). This CDR3 contains 13 residues. Germline V gene data show CDR1 as KGHSH and CDR2 as LQKENI. V was clipped by 5 bases and J by 1 base, with 7 bases between them. In nucleotides, the CDR3 is TGTGCCAGCTCAAGGGGCGGCACAGATACGCAGTATTTT. Translated, it gives CASSRGGTDTQYF.

The chain uses TRBV5-1 and TRBJ2-5; 14 bases match TRBD2. This CDR3 spans 16 amino acids. Germline CDR1 is SGHRS and CDR2 is YFSETQ. Trimming at V came to 0 bases and at J to 7 bases, leaving 5 bases not matched to a gene. In nucleotides, the CDR3 is TGCGCCAGCAGCTTGGCCGGGACTAGCGGGGGCAGGACCCAGTACTTC. Its translation is CASSLAGTSGGRTQYF.

This clone has just one count. Other DNA sequences within the sample encode an identical CDR3. The chain links TRBV27 to TRBJ1-1, with D uncertain. The length of the CDR3 is 12 residues. Trimming stripped 3 bases from V and 8 bases from J, with 10 bases between. Germline CDR1 is MNHEY and CDR2 is SMNVEV (reference sequence). DNA for the CDR3: TGTGCCAGCAGTTTTTTAGGTGGGGAAGCTTTCTTT. Residues: CASSFLGGEAFF.

This chain connects TRBV28 to TRBJ1-1, with D possibly TRBD1 on 6 matching bases. This CDR3 spans 16 amino acids. CDR1 and CDR2 from the germline V gene are MDHEN and SYDVKM. V lost 6 bases and J lost 6, with 23 bases in between. As DNA, the CDR3 is TGTGCCAGCAGCAGAGCAGGGGCCCTATTCGGGGCTGAAGCTTTCTTT. It encodes CASSRAGALFGAEAFF.